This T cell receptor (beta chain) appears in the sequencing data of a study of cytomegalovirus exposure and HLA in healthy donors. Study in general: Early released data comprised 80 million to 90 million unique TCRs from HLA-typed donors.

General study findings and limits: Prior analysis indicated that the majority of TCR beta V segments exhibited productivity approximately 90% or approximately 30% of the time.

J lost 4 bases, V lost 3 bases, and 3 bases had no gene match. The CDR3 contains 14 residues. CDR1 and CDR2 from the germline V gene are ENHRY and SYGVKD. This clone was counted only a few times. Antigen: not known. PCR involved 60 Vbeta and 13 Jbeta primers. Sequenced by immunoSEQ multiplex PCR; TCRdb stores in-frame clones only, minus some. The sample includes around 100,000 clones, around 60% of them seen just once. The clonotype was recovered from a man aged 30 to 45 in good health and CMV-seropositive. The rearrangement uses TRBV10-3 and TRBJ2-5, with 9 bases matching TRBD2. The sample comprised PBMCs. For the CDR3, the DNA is TGTGCCATCAGTGACGCGGGGGGGTTAGAGACCCAGTACTTC. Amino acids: CAISDAGGLETQYF.